A selection of T cell receptor beta chains follows, all from one sample in a study of T cells in Graves' hyperthyroidism and ophthalmopathy. A single record per CDR3 protein comes from TCRdb applying MiXCR to the multiplex PCR reads. Of roughly 650,000 distinct CDR3 sequences detected, about a sixth appear once; the ten largest clones hold under 3.5%. Sequencing was carried out using blood. These receptors all stem from a woman between 40 and 55 years old with Graves' ophthalmopathy. The CDR3 runs from the conserved cysteine through the conserved F or W. A D gene is named only where the DNA matches it firmly. Clone size, where shown, is once, few, many, or a class for clones that have expanded.

clone_size,j_call,v_call,d_call,cdr3_nt,cdr3_aa
.,TRBJ2-2,TRBV2,.,TGTGCCAGCAGGCGGTTTGTGACCGGGGAGCTGTTTTTT,CASRRFVTGELFF
.,TRBJ2-3,TRBV12-3/TRBV12-4,.,TGTGCCAGCAGTTCGAAATATACGCAGTATTTT,CASSSKYTQYF
.,TRBJ2-7,TRBV27,.,TGTGCCAGCAGTTTACGAGGGAAGCTCCACGAGCAGTACTTC,CASSLRGKLHEQYF
.,TRBJ2-1,TRBV20-1,TRBD2,TGCAGTGCAAGCCAGCGGGGATACTACAATGAGCAGTTCTTC,CSASQRGYYNEQFF
few,TRBJ2-5,TRBV7-2,.,TGTGCCAGCAGCTTAGCGGGCCTGACGACAGAGACCCAGTACTTC,CASSLAGLTTETQYF
.,TRBJ2-3,TRBV10-2,TRBD1,TGCGCCAGCATACCCGGGACAGGGGTAATAGATACGCAGTATTTT,CASIPGTGVIDTQYF
few,TRBJ2-7,TRBV20-1,TRBD2,TGCAGTGCTCCACTAGCGGGGGGCTACGAGCAGTACTTC,CSAPLAGGYEQYF
.,TRBJ1-2,TRBV28,TRBD1,TGTGCCAGCAGTTCAGGACAGGACCCTTTCGGCTACACCTTC,CASSSGQDPFGYTF
.,TRBJ2-1,TRBV15,.,TGTGCCACCAGCAGGACGGACATGGTGGATTACAATGAGCAGTTCTTC,CATSRTDMVDYNEQFF
many,TRBJ2-7,TRBV5-8,.,TGTGCCAGCAGCTTGAACACAGGGCGGAACGAGCAGTACTTC,CASSLNTGRNEQYF
many,TRBJ2-3,TRBV6-1,TRBD2,TGTGCCAGCAGAGCGGGGGGGTACACAGATACGCAGTATTTT,CASRAGGYTDTQYF
.,TRBJ1-4,TRBV4-1,TRBD1,TGCGCCAGCAGCTCACCGGGACAGGGGGCGGTATTTGAAAAACTGTTTTTT,CASSSPGQGAVFEKLFF
many,TRBJ1-4,TRBV11-2,TRBD1,TGTGCCAGCAGCTCTTCCGTGGGACAGCCTAATGAAAAACTGTTTTTT,CASSSSVGQPNEKLFF
.,TRBJ1-5,TRBV19,.,TGTGCCAGTAGTATCCTCGGGGGCCCGGGCAATCAGCCCCAGCATTTT,CASSILGGPGNQPQHF
few,TRBJ2-6,TRBV5-1,.,TGCGCCAGCAGCTTAACCAGCCGACCGGGACCTCGTTCGGGGGCCAACGTCCTGACTTTC,CASSLTSRPGPRSGANVLTF
few,TRBJ1-4,TRBV6-2/TRBV6-3,.,TGTGCCAGCAGTTCGGCTGTGGTCGTCCGTGAAAAACTGTTTTTT,CASSSAVVVREKLFF
many,TRBJ2-7,TRBV6-1,.,TGTGCCAGCAGTTCCGGCGGGACACCCTTCTACGAGCAGTACTTC,CASSSGGTPFYEQYF
few,TRBJ1-6,TRBV19,.,TGTGCCAGTAGTAACGGCCAGGGCAATTCACCCCTCCACTTT,CASSNGQGNSPLHF
many,TRBJ2-3,TRBV12-3/TRBV12-4,TRBD1,TGTGCCAGCAGTCCCGGGACAGTCCTGGGTCCGCAGTATTTT,CASSPGTVLGPQYF
.,TRBJ1-4,TRBV6-5,.,TGTGCCAGCAGTTACTCGTCCGCAACTAATGAAAAACTGTTTTTT,CASSYSSATNEKLFF
few,TRBJ2-7,TRBV28,.,TGTGCCAGCAATGGACTCATAACCTACGAGCAGTACTTC,CASNGLITYEQYF
.,TRBJ2-7,TRBV13,TRBD2,TGTGCCAGCAGCTGGGGGACTAGCGGGACCAAAAGCTCCTACGAGCAGTACTTC,CASSWGTSGTKSSYEQYF
.,TRBJ2-5,TRBV28,TRBD1,TGTGCCAGCAGTTTACAGGACAGGGGAAAGACTCAGTACTTC,CASSLQDRGKTQYF
.,TRBJ2-7,TRBV18,TRBD2,TGTGCCAGCTCTCCCGGGGCGGGGGGCTCCTACGAGCAGTACTTC,CASSPGAGGSYEQYF
few,TRBJ2-1,TRBV6-1,TRBD2,TGTGCCAGCTACGAGTCTAGCGGTGCTGCCTACAATGAGCAGTTCTTC,CASYESSGAAYNEQFF
many,TRBJ2-7,TRBV20-1,.,TGCAGTGCCAAGCCCTCCCCTGGAGAAAGGGTGTACTTC,CSAKPSPGERVYF
few,TRBJ2-7,TRBV11-2,TRBD2,TGTGCCAGCAGCTTAGGGATAGCGGGACGCTCCTACGAGCAGTACTTC,CASSLGIAGRSYEQYF
many,TRBJ2-1,TRBV12-3/TRBV12-4,.,TGTGCCAGCGGTATCCTCCGGGACACCTCCTACAATGAGCAGTTCTTC,CASGILRDTSYNEQFF
many,TRBJ2-5,TRBV4-2,TRBD2,TGTGCCAGCAGCCAAGAAGTCGGGGGCCTCCTAGCGGGTAGGGTGGAGACCCAGTACTTC,CASSQEVGGLLAGRVETQYF
many,TRBJ2-5,TRBV2,TRBD1,TGTGCCAGCAGTGAGGACAGGGTAAAAGAGACCCAGTACTTC,CASSEDRVKETQYF
many,TRBJ2-1,TRBV20-1,TRBD1,TGCAGTGCCCGATTTACAGGGGCGGCCTACAATGAGCAGTTCTTC,CSARFTGAAYNEQFF
.,TRBJ1-6,TRBV5-1,.,TGCGCCAGCAGCCCGGGAGTGGTCAATTCACCCCTCCACTTT,CASSPGVVNSPLHF
.,TRBJ2-1,TRBV9,.,TGTGCCAGCAGCGTAGAGGGAGCGGCTCTAGAAGATGAGCAGTTCTTC,CASSVEGAALEDEQFF
many,TRBJ1-5,TRBV6-1,.,TGTGCCAGCAGTGTAACACCGGGAAGAAATCAGCCCCAGCATTTT,CASSVTPGRNQPQHF
many,TRBJ1-1,TRBV11-2,.,TGTGCCAGCAGCTTAGACCCCGCTAGCACTGAAGCTTTCTTT,CASSLDPASTEAFF
many,TRBJ1-1,TRBV6-1,.,TGTGCCAGCAGTCCCCGGCAGGGTGTCACTGAAGCTTTCTTT,CASSPRQGVTEAFF
few,TRBJ2-1,TRBV4-1,.,TGCGCCAGCAGCCAATGGGTGGGCCACAATGAGCAGTTCTTC,CASSQWVGHNEQFF
.,TRBJ1-5,TRBV6-1,.,TGTGCCAGCAGTGACCCAGGGGTGTGGCAGCCCCAGCATTTT,CASSDPGVWQPQHF
many,TRBJ1-1,TRBV7-3,.,TGTGCCAGCAGCTTAAGCCCCTTGGGGACTGAAGCTTTCTTT,CASSLSPLGTEAFF
.,TRBJ2-1,TRBV20-1,.,TGCAGTGCTAGAGATCTGGCGGACGGTGACTACAATGAGCAGTTCTTC,CSARDLADGDYNEQFF
.,TRBJ2-3,TRBV12-3/TRBV12-4,.,TGTGCCAGCAGTTTTGAAACGGCCCGGCTCGGCACAGATACGCAGTATTTT,CASSFETARLGTDTQYF